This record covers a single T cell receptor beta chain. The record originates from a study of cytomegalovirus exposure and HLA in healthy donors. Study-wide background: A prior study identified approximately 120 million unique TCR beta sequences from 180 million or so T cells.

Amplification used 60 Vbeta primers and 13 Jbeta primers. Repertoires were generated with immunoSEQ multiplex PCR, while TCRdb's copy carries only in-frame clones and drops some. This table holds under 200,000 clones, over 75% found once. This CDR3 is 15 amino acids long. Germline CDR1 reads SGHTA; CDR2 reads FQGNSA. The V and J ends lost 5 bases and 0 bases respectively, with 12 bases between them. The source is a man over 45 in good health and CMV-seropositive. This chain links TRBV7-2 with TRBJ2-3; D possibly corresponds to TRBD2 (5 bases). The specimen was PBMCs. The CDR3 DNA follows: TGTGCCAGCAGCCCCAGACGGACTAGCACAGATACGCAGTATTTT. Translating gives CASSPRRTSTDTQYF.